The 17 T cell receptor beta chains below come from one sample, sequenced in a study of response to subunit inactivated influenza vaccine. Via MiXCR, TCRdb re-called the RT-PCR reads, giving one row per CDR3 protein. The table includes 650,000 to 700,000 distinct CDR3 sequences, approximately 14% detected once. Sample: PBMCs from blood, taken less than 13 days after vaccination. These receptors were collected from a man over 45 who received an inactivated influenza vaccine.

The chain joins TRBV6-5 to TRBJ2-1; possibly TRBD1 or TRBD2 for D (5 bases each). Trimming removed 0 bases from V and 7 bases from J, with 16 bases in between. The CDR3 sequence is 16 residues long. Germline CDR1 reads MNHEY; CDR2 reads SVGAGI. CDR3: CASSYSLRLRGNEQFF. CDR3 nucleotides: TGTGCCAGCAGTTACTCGCTTAGGTTGAGGGGAAATGAGCAGTTCTTC.

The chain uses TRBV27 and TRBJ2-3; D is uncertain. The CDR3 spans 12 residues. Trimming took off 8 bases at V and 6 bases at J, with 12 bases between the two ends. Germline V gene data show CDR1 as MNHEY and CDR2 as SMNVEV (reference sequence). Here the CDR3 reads CASGYPTDTQYF. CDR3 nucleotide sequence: TGTGCCAGCGGGTACCCCACGGATACGCAGTATTTT.

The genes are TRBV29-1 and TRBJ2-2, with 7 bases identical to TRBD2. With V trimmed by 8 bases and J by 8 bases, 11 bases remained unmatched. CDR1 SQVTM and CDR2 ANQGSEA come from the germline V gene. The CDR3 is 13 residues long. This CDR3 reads CSTSGGSRGELFF. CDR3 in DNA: TGCAGCACATCAGGCGGGAGTAGGGGGGAGCTGTTTTTT.

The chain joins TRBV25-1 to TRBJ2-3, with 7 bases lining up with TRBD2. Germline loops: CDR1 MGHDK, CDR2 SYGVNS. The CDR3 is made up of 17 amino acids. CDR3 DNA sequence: TGTGTCCACTCCCCGGGAGCGGACGGACTAGTGACAGATACGCAGTATTTT. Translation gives CVHSPGADGLVTDTQYF.

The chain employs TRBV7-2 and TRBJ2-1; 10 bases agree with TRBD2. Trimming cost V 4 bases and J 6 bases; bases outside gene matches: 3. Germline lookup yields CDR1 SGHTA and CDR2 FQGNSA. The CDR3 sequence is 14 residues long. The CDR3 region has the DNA TGTGCCAGCAGCTCCTGGACTAGCGGCAATGAGCAGTTCTTC. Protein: CASSSWTSGNEQFF.

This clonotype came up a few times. The CDR3 DNA reads as TGTGCCAGCAGCCCCAAACGGGACCCGAACACCGGGGAGCTGTTTTTT. This sequence encodes CASSPKRDPNTGELFF. The rearrangement joins TRBV7-8 to TRBJ2-2; D is possibly TRBD1 or TRBD2 (5 bases each). CDR3 length: 16 residues. Trimming cost V 5 bases and J 0 bases, with 13 bases left between them. CDR1 and CDR2 from the germline V gene are SGHVS and FQNEAQ.

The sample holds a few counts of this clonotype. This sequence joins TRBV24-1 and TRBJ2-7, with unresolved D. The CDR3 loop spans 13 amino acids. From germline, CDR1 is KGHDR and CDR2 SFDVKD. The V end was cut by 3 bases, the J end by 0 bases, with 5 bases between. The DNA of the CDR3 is TGTGCCACCAGTGATACGGGCTCCTACGAGCAGTACTTC. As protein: CATSDTGSYEQYF.

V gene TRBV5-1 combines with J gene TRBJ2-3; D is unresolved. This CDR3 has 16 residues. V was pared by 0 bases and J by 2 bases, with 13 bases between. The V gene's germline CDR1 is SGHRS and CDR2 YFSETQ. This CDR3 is CASSLGSSEATDTQYF. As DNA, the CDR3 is TGCGCCAGCAGCTTGGGATCTAGTGAAGCCACAGATACGCAGTATTTT.

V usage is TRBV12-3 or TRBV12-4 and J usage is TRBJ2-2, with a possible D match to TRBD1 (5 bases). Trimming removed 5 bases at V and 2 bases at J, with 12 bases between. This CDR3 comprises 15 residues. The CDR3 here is CASSRGAPNTGELFF. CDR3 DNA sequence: TGTGCCAGCAGTCGTGGGGCCCCAAACACCGGGGAGCTGTTTTTT.

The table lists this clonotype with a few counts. The CDR3 DNA reads TGTGCCAGCAGCTTAGGGAAAGCAACTAATGAAAAACTGTTTTTT. The encoded protein is CASSLGKATNEKLFF. The chain carries TRBV7-9 and TRBJ1-4; D is undetermined. Germline V CDR1 and CDR2: SEHNR, FQNEAQ (reference sequence). Trimming stripped 1 base from V and 0 bases from J, with 6 bases between. The CDR3 runs 15 residues.

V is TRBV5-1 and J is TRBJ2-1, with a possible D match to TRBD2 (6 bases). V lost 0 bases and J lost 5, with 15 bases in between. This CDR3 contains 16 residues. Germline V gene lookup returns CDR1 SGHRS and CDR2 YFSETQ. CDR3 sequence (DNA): TGCGCCAGCAGCTTGGGCACAGCGGGCAGAAACAATGAGCAGTTCTTC. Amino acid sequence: CASSLGTAGRNNEQFF.

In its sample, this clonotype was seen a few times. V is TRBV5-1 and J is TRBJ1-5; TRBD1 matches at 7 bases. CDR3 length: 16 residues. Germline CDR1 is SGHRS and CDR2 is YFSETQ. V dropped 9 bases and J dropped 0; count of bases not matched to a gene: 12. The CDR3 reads CAKKWGTAYSNQPQHF. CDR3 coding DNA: TGCGCCAAAAAGTGGGGGACAGCGTATAGCAATCAGCCCCAGCATTTT.

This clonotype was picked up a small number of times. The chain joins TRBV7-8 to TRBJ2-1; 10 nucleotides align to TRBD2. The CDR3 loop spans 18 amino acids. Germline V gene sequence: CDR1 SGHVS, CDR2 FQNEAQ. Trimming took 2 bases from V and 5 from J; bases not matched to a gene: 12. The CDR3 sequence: CASSLNPFPSGRNNEQFF. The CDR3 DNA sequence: TGTGCCAGCAGCTTAAATCCCTTTCCTAGCGGGAGAAACAATGAGCAGTTCTTC.

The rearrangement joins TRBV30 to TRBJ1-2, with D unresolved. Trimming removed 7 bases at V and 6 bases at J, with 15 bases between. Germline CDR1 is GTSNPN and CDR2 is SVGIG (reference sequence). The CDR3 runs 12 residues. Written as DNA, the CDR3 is TGTGCCTCCGAGACTTCTTGGGATGGCTACACCTTC. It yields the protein CASETSWDGYTF.

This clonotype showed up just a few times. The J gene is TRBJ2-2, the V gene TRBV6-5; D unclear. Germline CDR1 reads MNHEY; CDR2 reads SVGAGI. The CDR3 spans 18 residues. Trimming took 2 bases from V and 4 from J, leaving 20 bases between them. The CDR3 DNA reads TGTGCCAGCAGTTACGGCCAGGTCGCGGCGGATGGCACCGGGGAGCTGTTTTTT. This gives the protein CASSYGQVAADGTGELFF.

CDR3 nucleotides: TGTGCCAGCAGACTACAATGGCGGGCGGAAGAGACCCAGTACTTC. Translating it yields CASRLQWRAEETQYF. The chain links TRBV5-5 to TRBJ2-5, with D tentatively TRBD2 (5 bases). V was clipped by 5 bases and J by 3 bases, with 17 bases between them. This CDR3 contains 15 residues. Germline CDR1 and CDR2: SGHKS and YYEKEE (reference sequence). The whole variable domain, filled in from reference TRBV5-5 and TRBJ2-5, reads DAGVTQSPTHLIKTRGQQVTLRCSPISGHKSVSWYQQVLGQGPQFIFQYYEKEERGRGNFPDRFSARQFPNYSSELNVNALLLGDSALYLCASRLQWRAEETQYFGPGTRLLVL.

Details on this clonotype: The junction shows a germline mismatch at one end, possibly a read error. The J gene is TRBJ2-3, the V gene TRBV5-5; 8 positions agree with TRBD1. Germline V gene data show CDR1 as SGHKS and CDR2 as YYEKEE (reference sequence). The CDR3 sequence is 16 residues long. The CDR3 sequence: CASNLRQGLSTDTQYF. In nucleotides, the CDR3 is TGTGCCAGCAACTTGCGACAGGGGCTAAGCACAGATACGCAGTATTTT.